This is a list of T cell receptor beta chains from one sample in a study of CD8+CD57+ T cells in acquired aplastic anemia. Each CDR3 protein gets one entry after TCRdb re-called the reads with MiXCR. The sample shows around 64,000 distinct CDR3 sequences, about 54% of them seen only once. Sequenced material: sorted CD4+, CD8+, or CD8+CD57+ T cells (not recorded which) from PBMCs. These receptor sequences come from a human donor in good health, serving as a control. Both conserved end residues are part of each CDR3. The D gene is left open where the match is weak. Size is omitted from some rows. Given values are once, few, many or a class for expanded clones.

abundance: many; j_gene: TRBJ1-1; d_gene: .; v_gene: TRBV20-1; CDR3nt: TGCAGTGCTAGAAAAGGGTTTAGGGTGAACACTGAAGCTTTCTTT; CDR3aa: CSARKGFRVNTEAFF
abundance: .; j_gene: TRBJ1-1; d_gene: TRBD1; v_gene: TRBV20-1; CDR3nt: TGCAGTGCAGTCCGCAGGGGGCTGGGCACTGAAGCTTTCTTT; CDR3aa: CSAVRRGLGTEAFF
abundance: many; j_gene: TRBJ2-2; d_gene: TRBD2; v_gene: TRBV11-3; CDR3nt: TGTGCCAGCAGCTTCCGACTAGCGGGAGCCAGCGGGGAGCTGTTTTTT; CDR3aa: CASSFRLAGASGELFF
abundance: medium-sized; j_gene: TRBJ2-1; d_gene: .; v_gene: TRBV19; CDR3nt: TGTGCCAGTAGTGTCGCTAGCGTAAGTGAGCAGTTCTTC; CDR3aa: CASSVASVSEQFF
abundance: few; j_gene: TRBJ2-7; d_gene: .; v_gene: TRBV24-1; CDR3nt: TGTGCCACCAGTGTGCAGGGTTCCTACGAGCAGTACTTC; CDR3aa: CATSVQGSYEQYF
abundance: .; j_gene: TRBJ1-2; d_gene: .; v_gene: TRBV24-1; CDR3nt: TGTGCCACCAGTGAGTTGTCAGGGGAGAGCTATGGCTACACCTTC; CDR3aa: CATSELSGESYGYTF
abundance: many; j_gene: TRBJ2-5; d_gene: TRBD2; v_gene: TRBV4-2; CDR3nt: TGTGCCAGCAACCAAGATTTGGCTAGCGGAGAGACCCAGTACTTC; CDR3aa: CASNQDLASGETQYF
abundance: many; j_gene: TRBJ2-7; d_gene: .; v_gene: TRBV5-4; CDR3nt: TGTGCCAGCAGCTTGTCAGGGACATTCCCCTACGAGCAGTACTTC; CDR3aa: CASSLSGTFPYEQYF
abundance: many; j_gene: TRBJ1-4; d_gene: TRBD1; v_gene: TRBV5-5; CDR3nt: TGTGCCAGCAGCGACAGGGGTAGTAGTGAAAAACTGTTTTTT; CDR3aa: CASSDRGSSEKLFF
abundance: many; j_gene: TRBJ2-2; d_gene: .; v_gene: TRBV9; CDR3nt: TGTGCCAGCAGCACAGTTGCCCCAAGTTGGCCCGGGGAGCTGTTTTTT; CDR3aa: CASSTVAPSWPGELFF
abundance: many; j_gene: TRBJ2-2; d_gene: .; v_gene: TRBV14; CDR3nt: TGTGCCAGCAGCCAAGATCCTCGAGGGACCGGGGAGCTGTTTTTT; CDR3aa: CASSQDPRGTGELFF
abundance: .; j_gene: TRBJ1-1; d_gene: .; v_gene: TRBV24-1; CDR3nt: TGTGCCACCAGTGGCGCAGGGGCGGCTGAAGCTTTCTTT; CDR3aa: CATSGAGAAEAFF
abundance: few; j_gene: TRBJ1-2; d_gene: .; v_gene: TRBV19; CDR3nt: TGTGCCAGTAGTATTTCCTCGACAGTCCGCTATGGCTGCACCTTC; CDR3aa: CASSISSTVRYGCTF
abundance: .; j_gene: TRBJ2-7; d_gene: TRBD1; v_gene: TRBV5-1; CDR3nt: TGCGCCAGCAGGTCACAGGGGGCCACCCTCTACGAGCAGTACTTC; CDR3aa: CASRSQGATLYEQYF
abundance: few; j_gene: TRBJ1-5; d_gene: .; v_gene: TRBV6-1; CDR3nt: TGTGCCAGCAGCTCGGGCACGATTCGGACCCAGCATTTT; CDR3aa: CASSSGTIRTQHF
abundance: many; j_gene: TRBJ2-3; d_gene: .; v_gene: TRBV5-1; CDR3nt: TGCGCCAGCAGCTTGGTGGGCACAGATACGCAGTATTTT; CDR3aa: CASSLVGTDTQYF
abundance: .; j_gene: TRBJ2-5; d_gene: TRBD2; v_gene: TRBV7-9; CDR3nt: TGTGCCAGCAGCTCGAGACTAGCGGGAGGGCGGGAGACCCAGTACTTC; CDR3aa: CASSSRLAGGRETQYF
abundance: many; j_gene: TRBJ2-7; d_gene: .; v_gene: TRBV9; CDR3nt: TGTGCCAGCAGCGTTACTAGTGTCTCCTACGAGCAGTACTTC; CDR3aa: CASSVTSVSYEQYF
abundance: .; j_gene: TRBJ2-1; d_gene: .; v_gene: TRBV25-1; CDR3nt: TGTGCCAGCAGTGAATTCGAGGCAGGGGTGGCCTACAATGAGCAGTTCTTC; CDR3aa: CASSEFEAGVAYNEQFF
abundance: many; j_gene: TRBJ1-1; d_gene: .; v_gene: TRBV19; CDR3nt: TGTGCCAGTAGCCCGACCGGGACGAGGGGGTTGAACACTGAAGCTTTCTTT; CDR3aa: CASSPTGTRGLNTEAFF
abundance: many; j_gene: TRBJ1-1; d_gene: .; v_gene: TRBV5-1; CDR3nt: TGCGCCAGCAGCTTGTTGTCGGACACTGAAGCTTTCTTT; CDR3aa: CASSLLSDTEAFF
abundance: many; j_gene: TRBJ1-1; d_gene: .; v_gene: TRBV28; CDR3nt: TGTGCCAGCAGACCGGGCTCTGAAGCTTTCTTT; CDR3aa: CASRPGSEAFF
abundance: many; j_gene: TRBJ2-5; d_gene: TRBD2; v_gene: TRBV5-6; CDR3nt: TGTGCCAGCAGCGGAGGGACTAGCGGGAGGCAAGGGACCCAGTACTTC; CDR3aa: CASSGGTSGRQGTQYF
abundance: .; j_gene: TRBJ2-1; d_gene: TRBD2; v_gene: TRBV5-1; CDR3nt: TGCGCCAGCAGCTTAACCAGCGGGAGGCTGAATGAGCAGTTCTTC; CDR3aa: CASSLTSGRLNEQFF
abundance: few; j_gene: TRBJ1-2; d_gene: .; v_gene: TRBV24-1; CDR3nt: TGTGCCACCAGTGGAACAGGGAACTATGGCTACACCTTC; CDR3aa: CATSGTGNYGYTF
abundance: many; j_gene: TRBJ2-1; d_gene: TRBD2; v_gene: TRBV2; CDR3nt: TGTGCCAGCCAGATAACCGGGACTAGCGGGAGCCACAATGAGCAGTTCTTC; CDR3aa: CASQITGTSGSHNEQFF
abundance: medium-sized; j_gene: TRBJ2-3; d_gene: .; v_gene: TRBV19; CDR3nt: TGTGCCAGTAGTCCGGGGAACACAGATACGCAGTATTTT; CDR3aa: CASSPGNTDTQYF
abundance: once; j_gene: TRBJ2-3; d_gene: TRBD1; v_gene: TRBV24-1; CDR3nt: TGTGCCATCAGCGATCCGAGGACAGGGAACACAGATACGCAGTATTTT; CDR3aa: CAISDPRTGNTDTQYF
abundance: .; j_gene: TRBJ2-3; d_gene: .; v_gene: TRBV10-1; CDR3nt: TGCGCCAGCAGGGACGGAAGCACAGATACGCAGTATTTT; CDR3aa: CASRDGSTDTQYF
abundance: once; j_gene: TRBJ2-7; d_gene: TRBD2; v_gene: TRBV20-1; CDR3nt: TGCAGTGCTAGAGAGGGAACGACTAGCGGGGGCTATGAGCAGTACTTC; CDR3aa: CSAREGTTSGGYEQYF
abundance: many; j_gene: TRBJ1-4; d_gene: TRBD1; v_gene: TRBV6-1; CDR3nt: TGTGCCAGCAGTGAGGGACAGGGAGGACCTGCAACTAATGAAAAACTGTTTTTT; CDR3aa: CASSEGQGGPATNEKLFF
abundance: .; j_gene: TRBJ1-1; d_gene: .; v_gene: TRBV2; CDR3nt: TGTGCCAACTACCAGGGGACGGGATGGAGCACTGAAGCTTTCTTT; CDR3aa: CANYQGTGWSTEAFF
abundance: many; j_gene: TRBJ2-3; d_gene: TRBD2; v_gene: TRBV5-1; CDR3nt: TGCGCCAGCAGCCCGACTAGCGGAGCCATATATACGCAGTATTTT; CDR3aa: CASSPTSGAIYTQYF
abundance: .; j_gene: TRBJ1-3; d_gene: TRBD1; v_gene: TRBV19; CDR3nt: TGTGCCTGGAGTGCCCCCAGGACAGGGTACTCTGGAAACACCATATATTTT; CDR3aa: CAWSAPRTGYSGNTIYF
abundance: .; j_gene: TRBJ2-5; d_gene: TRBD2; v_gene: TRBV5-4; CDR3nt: TGTGCCAGCAGCTTTGGACTAGCGGGGGCCCTGGAGACCCAGTACTTC; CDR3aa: CASSFGLAGALETQYF
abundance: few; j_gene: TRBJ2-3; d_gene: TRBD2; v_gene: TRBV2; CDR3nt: TGTGCCAGCAGCAAGAGGGGGCTAGCGGGAGGACGCACAGATACGCAGTATTTT; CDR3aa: CASSKRGLAGGRTDTQYF
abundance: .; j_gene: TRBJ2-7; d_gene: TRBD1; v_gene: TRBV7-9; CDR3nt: TGTGCCAGCAGCCGGGGACAGACCTACGAGCAGTACTTC; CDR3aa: CASSRGQTYEQYF
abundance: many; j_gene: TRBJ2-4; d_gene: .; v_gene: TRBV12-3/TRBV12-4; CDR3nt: TGTGCCAGCAGTTTGAACGCCAAAAACATTCAGTACTTC; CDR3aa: CASSLNAKNIQYF
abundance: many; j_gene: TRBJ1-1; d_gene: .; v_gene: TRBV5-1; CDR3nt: TGCGCCAGCAGCCGACTAGTGAACACTGAAGCTTTCTTT; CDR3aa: CASSRLVNTEAFF
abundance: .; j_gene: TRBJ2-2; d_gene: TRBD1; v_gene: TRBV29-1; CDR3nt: TGCAGCGTAAACAGGGGCCGGACCGGGGAGCTGTTTTTT; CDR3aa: CSVNRGRTGELFF
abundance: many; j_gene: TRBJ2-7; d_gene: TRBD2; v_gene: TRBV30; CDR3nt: TGTGCCTGGAGTCCCAGACTAGCCCACGAGCAGTACTTC; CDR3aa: CAWSPRLAHEQYF
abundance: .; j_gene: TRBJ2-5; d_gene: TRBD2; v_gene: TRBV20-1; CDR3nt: TGCAGTGGCGAGCTAGCGGGAGAAGAGACCCAGTACTTC; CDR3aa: CSGELAGEETQYF
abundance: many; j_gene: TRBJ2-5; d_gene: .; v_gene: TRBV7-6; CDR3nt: TGTGCCAGCAGCCAAGACCCAACTGGGACCCAGTACTTC; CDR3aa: CASSQDPTGTQYF
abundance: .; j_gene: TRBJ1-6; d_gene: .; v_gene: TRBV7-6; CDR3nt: TGTGCCAGCAGCTTAATCTCACCCCTCCACTTT; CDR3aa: CASSLISPLHF
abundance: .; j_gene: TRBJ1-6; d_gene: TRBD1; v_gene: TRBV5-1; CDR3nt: TGCGCCAGCAGCTCATCCACGATTTCCAGACAGGGGGACTCACCCCTCCACTTT; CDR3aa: CASSSSTISRQGDSPLHF
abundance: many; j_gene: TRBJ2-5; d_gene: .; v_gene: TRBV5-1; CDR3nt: TGCGCCAGCAGCCCAGGGGGGGGCCAAGAGACCCAGTACTTC; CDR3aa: CASSPGGGQETQYF
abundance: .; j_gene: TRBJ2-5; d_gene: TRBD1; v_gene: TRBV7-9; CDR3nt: TGTGCCAGCAGCAGACAGGGGCAAGAGACCCAGTACTTC; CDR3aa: CASSRQGQETQYF
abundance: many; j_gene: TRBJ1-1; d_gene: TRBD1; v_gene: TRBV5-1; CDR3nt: TGCGCCAGCAGCCGCAGAAGACAGGGAAACACTGAAGCTTTCTTT; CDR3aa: CASSRRRQGNTEAFF
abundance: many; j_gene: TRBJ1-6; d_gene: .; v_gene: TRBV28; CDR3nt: TGTGCCAGCAGCTTATCGAGGGGCGCCGTGGATTCACCCCTCCACTTT; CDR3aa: CASSLSRGAVDSPLHF
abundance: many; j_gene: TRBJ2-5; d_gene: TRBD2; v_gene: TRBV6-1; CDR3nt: TGTGCCAGCAGTGAAAGGGGGAAAGCGGGAGGGCGGGAGACCCAGTACTTC; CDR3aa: CASSERGKAGGRETQYF
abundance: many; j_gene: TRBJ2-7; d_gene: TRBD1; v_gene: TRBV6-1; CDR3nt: TGTGCCAGCAGGCCTAGGGACAGCCCGGCTCTCGAGCAGTACTTC; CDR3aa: CASRPRDSPALEQYF
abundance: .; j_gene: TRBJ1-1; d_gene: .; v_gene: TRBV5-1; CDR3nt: TGCGCCAGCAGCTTGCGAAGGGGGGCGAAGAACACTGAAGCTTTCTTT; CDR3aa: CASSLRRGAKNTEAFF
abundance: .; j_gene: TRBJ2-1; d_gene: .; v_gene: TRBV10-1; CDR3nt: TGCGCCAGCAGTGAGGAGGGAGGCCGCGATGAGCAGTTCTTC; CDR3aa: CASSEEGGRDEQFF
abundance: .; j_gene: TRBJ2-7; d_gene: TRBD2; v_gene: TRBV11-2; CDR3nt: TGTGCCAGCAGTACGAGCGGGAGGGCCCGGGAGCAGTACTTC; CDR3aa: CASSTSGRAREQYF
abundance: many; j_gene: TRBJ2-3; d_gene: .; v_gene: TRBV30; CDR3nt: TGTGCCTGTCCGGGACCATCTCCAGATACGCAGTATTTT; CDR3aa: CACPGPSPDTQYF